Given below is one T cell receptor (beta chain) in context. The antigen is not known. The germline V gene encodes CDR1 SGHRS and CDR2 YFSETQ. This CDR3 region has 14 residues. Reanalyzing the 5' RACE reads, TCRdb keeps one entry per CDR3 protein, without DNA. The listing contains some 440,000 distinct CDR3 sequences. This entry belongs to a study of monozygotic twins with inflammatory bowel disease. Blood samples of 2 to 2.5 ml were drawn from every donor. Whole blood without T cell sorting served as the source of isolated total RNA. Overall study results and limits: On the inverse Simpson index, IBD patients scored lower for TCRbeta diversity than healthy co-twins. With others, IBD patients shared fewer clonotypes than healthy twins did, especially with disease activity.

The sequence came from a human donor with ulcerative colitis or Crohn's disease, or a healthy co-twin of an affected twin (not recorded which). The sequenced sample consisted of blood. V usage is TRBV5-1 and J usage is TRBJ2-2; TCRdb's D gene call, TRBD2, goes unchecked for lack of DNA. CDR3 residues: CASSSSGSSGELFF.